This TCR beta chain was captured in a study of human T cells and chemical hapten exposure. Study details: The upper back received 0.01% DPC by patch testing, with results read at 6 days. Patients, predominantly female, presented with alopecia areata, totalis or universalis.

TCRdb re-derived calls from the RACE reads in MiXCR, one entry per CDR3 protein. The table has about 260,000 distinct CDR3 sequences, around 9.3% seen once. Trimming removed 6 bases at V and 9 bases at J, with 15 bases between. Germline CDR1 reads SNHLY; CDR2 reads FYNNEI. The CDR3 loop spans 13 amino acids. As for time point: pre-sensitization, week 0. Treatment specified: therapeutic diphenylcyclopropenone sensitization with weekly scalp DPC. The study's findings and limits: Every donor had alopecia, and their immune response may therefore differ from healthy people's.

This clonotype showed up many times. The target antigen is unknown. V gene TRBV2 combines with J gene TRBJ2-1, with D perhaps matching TRBD2 (5 bases). This receptor was identified in a middle-aged woman with alopecia areata. Some clones in this sample may be carry-over from other donors' samples. The material was whole blood, obtained in connection with sensitization to the hapten diphenylcyclopropenone (DPC). This CDR3 reads CASRFDGAGEQFF. The CDR3 DNA reads as TGTGCCAGCAGGTTCGACGGCGCGGGTGAGCAGTTCTTC.